This T cell receptor (beta chain) emerged from a study of CD4 T cells in relation to SARS-CoV-2 and coronaviruses. CDR3 length: 14 residues. The V end was cut by 6 bases, the J end by 5 bases, with 15 bases between. CDR1 LGHDT and CDR2 YNNKEL come from the germline V gene (reference sequence). Clones were read by immunoSEQ multiplex PCR, and TCRdb kept only the in-frame ones, dropping some. The repertoire includes just over 35,000 clones, approximately 80% of them detected once, and about a fifth sits in the top ten. Concerning this clone itself: Its antigen remains unidentified.

The J gene is TRBJ2-3, the V gene TRBV3-1 (or the pseudogene TRBV3-2); a possible D gene is TRBD2 (6 bases). This clonotype was sampled from an adult with COVID-19. Material: memory CD4+ T cells from PBMCs, cultured in vitro. The chain's CDR3 is CASSRLGGEDTQYF. CDR3 nucleotide sequence: TGTGCCAGCAGTCGACTAGGAGGGGAAGATACGCAGTATTTT.